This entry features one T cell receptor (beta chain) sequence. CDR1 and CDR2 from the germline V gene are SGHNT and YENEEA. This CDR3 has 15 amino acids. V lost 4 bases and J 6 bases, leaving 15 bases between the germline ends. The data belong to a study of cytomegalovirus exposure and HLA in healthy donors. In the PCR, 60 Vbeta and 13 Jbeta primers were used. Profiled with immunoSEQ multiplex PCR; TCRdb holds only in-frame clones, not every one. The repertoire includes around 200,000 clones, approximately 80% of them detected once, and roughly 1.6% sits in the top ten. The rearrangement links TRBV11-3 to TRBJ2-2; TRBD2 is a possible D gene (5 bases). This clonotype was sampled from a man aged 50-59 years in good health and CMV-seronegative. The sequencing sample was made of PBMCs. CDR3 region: CASSSGRGKSGELFF. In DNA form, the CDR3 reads TGTGCCAGCAGCTCGGGGAGAGGAAAATCCGGGGAGCTGTTTTTT.